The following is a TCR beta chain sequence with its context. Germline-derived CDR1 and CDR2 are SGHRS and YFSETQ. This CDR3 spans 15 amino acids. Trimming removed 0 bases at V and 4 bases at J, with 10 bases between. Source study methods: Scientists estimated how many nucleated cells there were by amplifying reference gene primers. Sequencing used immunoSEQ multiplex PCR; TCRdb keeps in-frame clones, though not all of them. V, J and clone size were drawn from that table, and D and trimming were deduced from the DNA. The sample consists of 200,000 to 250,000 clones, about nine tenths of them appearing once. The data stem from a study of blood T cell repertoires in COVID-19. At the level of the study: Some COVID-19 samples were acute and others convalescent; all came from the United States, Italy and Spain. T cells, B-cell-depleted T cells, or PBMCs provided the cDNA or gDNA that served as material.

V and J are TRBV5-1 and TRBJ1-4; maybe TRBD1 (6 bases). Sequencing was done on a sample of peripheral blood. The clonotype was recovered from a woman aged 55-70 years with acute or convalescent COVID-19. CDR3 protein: CASSLAAGDNEKLFF. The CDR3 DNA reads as TGCGCCAGCAGCTTGGCCGCAGGGGATAATGAAAAACTGTTTTTT.